This T cell receptor (beta chain) was obtained from a study of T cell changes during pregnancy in multiple sclerosis. The method was immunoSEQ multiplex PCR; TCRdb's version includes in-frame clones alone and lacks a portion of them. The sample includes about 70,000 clones, approximately 92% of them seen just once. Germline CDR1 and CDR2: SGHRS and YFSETQ. V lost 0 bases, J lost 6 bases, and 17 bases stayed unmatched. CDR3 length: 20 amino acids. The TCR originated in a female donor with multiple sclerosis, enrolled in a pregnancy study. Source: peripheral blood, taken in the third trimester of pregnancy. The chain couples TRBV5-1 to TRBJ2-3; 12 positions match TRBD2. The CDR3 spells CASSLARYPVGLAGPDTQYF. CDR3 DNA: TGCGCCAGCAGCTTGGCAAGGTACCCCGTCGGACTAGCGGGACCGGATACGCAGTATTTT.